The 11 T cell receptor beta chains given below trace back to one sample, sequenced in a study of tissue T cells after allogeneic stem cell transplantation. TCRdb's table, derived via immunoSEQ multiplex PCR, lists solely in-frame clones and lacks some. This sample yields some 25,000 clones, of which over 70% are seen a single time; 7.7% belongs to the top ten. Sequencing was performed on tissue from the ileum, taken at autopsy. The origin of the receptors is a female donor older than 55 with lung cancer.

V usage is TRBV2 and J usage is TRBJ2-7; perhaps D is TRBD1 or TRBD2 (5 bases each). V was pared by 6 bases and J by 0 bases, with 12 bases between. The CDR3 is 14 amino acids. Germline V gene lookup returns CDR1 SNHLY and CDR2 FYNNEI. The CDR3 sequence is CASRDGTSSYEQYF. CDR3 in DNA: TGTGCCAGCAGGGACGGGACCAGCTCCTACGAGCAGTACTTC.

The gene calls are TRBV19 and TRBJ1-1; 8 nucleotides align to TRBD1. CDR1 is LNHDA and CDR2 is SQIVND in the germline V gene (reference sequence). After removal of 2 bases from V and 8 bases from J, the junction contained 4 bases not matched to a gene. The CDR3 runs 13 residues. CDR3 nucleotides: TGTGCCAGTAGTATATCGGGACAGGACGAAGCTTTCTTT. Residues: CASSISGQDEAFF.

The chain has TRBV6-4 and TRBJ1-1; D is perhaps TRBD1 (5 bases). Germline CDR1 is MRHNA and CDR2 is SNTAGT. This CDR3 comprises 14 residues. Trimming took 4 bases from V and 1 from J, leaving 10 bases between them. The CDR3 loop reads CASSGLRGNTEAFF. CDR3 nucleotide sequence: TGTGCCAGCAGTGGCCTGAGGGGGAACACTGAAGCTTTCTTT.

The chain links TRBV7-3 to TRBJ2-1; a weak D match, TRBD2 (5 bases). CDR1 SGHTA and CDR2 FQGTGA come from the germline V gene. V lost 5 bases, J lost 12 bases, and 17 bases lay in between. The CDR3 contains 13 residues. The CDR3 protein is CASSPHGGRAQFF. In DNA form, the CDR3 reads TGTGCCAGCAGCCCCCACGGCGGGCGGGCGCAGTTCTTC.

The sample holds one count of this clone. The CDR3 loop reads CASSFGALAGTGELFF. CDR3 in DNA: TGCGCCAGCAGCTTCGGAGCGCTTGCGGGCACCGGGGAGCTGTTTTTT. The V call is TRBV5-1, the J call TRBJ2-2, with D possibly TRBD2 on 5 matching bases. The CDR3 spans 16 residues. Deletions cut 2 bases from V and 4 bases from J, with 15 bases between. Germline V gene sequence: CDR1 SGHRS, CDR2 YFSETQ. Variable domain in full (rest from reference TRBV5-1 and TRBJ2-2): KAGVTQTPRYLIKTRGQQVTLSCSPISGHRSVSWYQQTPGQGLQFLFEYFSETQRNKGNFPGRFSGRQFSNSRSEMNVSTLELGDSALYLCASSFGALAGTGELFFGEGSRLTVL.

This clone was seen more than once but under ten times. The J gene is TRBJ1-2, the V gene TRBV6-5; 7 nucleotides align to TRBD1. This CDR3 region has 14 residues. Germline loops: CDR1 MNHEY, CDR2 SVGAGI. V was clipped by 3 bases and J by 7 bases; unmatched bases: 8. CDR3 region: CASSYLKGASGYTF. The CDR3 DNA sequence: TGTGCCAGCAGTTATCTTAAGGGGGCAAGTGGCTACACCTTC.

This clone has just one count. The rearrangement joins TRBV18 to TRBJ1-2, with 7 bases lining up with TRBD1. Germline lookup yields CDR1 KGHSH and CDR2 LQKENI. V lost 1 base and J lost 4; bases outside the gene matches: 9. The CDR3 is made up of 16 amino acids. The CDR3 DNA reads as TGTGCCAGCTCACCACGGACAGGACTAACCCTCTATGGCTACACCTTC. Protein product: CASSPRTGLTLYGYTF.

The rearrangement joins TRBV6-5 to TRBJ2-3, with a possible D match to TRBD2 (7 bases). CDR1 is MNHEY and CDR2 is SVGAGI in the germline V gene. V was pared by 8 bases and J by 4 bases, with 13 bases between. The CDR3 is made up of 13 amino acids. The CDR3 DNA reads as TGTGCCAGCTTCCTAGGGGGGGCAGATACGCAGTATTTT. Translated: CASFLGGADTQYF.

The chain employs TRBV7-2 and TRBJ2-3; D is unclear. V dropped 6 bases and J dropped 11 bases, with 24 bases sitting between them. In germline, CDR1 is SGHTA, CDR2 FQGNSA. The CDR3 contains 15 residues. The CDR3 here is CASSPGSLGLGGQYF. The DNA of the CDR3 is TGTGCCAGCAGTCCCGGCTCCCTTGGCCTGGGTGGGCAGTATTTT.

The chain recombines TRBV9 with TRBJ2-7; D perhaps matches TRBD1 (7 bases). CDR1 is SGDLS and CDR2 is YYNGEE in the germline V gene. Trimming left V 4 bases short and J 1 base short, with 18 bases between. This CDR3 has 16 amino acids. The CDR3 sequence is CASSRGNRDSSYEQYF. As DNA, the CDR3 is TGTGCCAGCAGCCGCGGGAACCGGGACAGTTCCTACGAGCAGTACTTC. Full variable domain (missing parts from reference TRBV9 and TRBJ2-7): DSGVTQTPKHLITATGQRVTLRCSPRSGDLSVYWYQQSLDQGLQFLIQYYNGEERAKGNILERFSAQQFPDLHSELNLSSLELGDSALYFCASSRGNRDSSYEQYFGPGTRLTVT.

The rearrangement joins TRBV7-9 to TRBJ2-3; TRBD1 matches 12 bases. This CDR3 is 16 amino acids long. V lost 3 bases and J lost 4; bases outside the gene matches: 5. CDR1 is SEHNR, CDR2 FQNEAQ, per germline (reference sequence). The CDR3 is CASSFGTGGWSDTQYF. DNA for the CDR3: TGTGCCAGCAGCTTCGGGACAGGGGGCTGGTCAGATACGCAGTATTTT.